This T cell receptor beta chain derives from a study of tumor-infiltrating lymphocytes in primary liver carcinoma. Study results and caveats: There was no comparison of CD4+ and CD8+ repertoires, as samples were bulk unsorted.

Germline V gene sequence: CDR1 SGHKS, CDR2 YYEKEE (reference sequence). V was pared by 6 bases and J by 8 bases, with 9 bases of the junction left unmatched. This CDR3 is 13 amino acids long. Starting material of 500 ng total RNA yielded TCR beta cDNA via a constant-region primer. Slightly modified ARM-PCR with three nested multiplex PCR rounds yielded TCR beta libraries. Two initial PCR rounds of about 11 cycles each paired TRBV1-TRBV30 forward primers with a C-beta reverse primer. Each CDR3 protein gets one entry after TCRdb re-called the multiplex PCR reads with MiXCR. Among 300,000 to 350,000 distinct CDR3 sequences listed, around 60% were seen once. This clonotype was seen a few times. Its antigen remains unidentified. Unsorted whole blood yielded blood RNA, and germline DNA was extracted as well.

This TCR derives from a man between 35 and 55 years old with primary liver carcinoma and hepatitis B virus infection. V usage is TRBV5-5 and J usage is TRBJ1-2; 8 nucleotides match TRBD1. Specimen: peripheral blood. The CDR3 protein is CASIRQGSYGYTF. The DNA for the CDR3 is TGTGCCAGCATCAGACAGGGGAGCTACGGCTACACCTTC.